Listed here are 30 T cell receptor beta chains from one sample, sequenced in a study of blood T cell repertoires in COVID-19. The assay was immunoSEQ multiplex PCR, and TCRdb's table has in-frame clones only and misses some. Of fewer than 130,000 clones listed, over 60% are singletons. Sequenced sample: peripheral blood. Receptors were obtained from a woman aged 80 or over with acute or convalescent COVID-19.

This chain uses TRBV27 with TRBJ2-7, with a possible D match to TRBD1 (5 bases). The germline gives CDR1 MNHEY, CDR2 SMNVEV (reference sequence). Trimming removed 8 bases at V and 0 bases at J, with 11 bases between. This CDR3 has 13 amino acids. The CDR3 DNA sequence: TGTGCCAGCGGGCGACAGAGCTCCTACGAGCAGTACTTC. As protein: CASGRQSSYEQYF.

The V gene is TRBV5-5, the J gene TRBJ1-1; D ambiguous. The CDR3 loop spans 14 amino acids. Looked up from germline, CDR1 is SGHKS and CDR2 is YYEKEE (reference sequence). Trimming shortened V by 4 bases and J by 3 bases, and 13 bases separated the two germline ends. Here the CDR3 DNA reads TGTGCCAGCAGCGAGGGCCTTATTTACACTGAAGCTTTCTTT. As protein: CASSEGLIYTEAFF.

This clone was picked up one time. The V and J genes are TRBV7-8 and TRBJ2-1; D is possibly TRBD2 (6 bases). The CDR3 is 18 residues long. Trimming removed 3 bases from V and 5 bases from J, with 23 bases in between. Germline assignment: CDR1 SGHVS and CDR2 FQNEAQ. The chain's CDR3 is CASSFIRLAEGRDNEQFF. In nucleotides, the CDR3 is TGTGCCAGCAGCTTTATTCGATTGGCGGAGGGCCGAGACAATGAGCAGTTCTTC.

This chain connects TRBV7-8 to TRBJ1-1, with 7 positions matching TRBD1. This CDR3 is 14 amino acids long. J was trimmed by 1 base and V by 5 bases; bases with no gene match: 4. The germline gives CDR1 SGHVS, CDR2 FQNEAQ. The CDR3 sequence is CASSGGQRNTEAFF. The CDR3 DNA reads TGTGCCAGCAGCGGGGGACAGCGGAACACTGAAGCTTTCTTT. Filled out from reference TRBV7-8 and TRBJ1-1, the complete variable domain reads GAGVSQSPRYKVAKRGQDVALRCDPISGHVSLFWYQQALGQGPEFLTYFQNEAQLDKSGLPSDRFFAERPEGSVSTLKIQRTQQEDSAVYLCASSGGQRNTEAFFGQGTRLTVV.

The CDR3 DNA is TGTGCCAGCAAGGGACAGGGGGCAAGTCAGCCCCAGCATTTT. Amino acids: CASKGQGASQPQHF. The chain recombines TRBV2 with TRBJ1-5; 12 bases agree with TRBD1. V lost 7 bases to trimming and J lost 6 bases; unmatched junction nucleotides: 4. The germline V gene encodes CDR1 SNHLY and CDR2 FYNNEI. This CDR3 is built from 14 residues.

The rearrangement joins TRBV7-2 to TRBJ1-4; no definite D call. V lost 6 bases to trimming and J lost 0 bases, with 11 bases between them. Germline V gives CDR1 SGHTA, CDR2 FQGNSA. This CDR3 spans 15 amino acids. As DNA, the CDR3 is TGTGCCAGCAGTCACGGCGGAACAACTAATGAAAAACTGTTTTTT. Its protein product is CASSHGGTTNEKLFF.

The chain uses TRBV1 and TRBJ1-4; the table's TRBD1 call for D was not verified on the DNA. TRBV1 is a pseudogene segment. This CDR3 comprises 16 residues. The CDR3 nucleotides read TGCACCAGCAGCCATGCCAGGGGGCGCGTTAATGAAAAACTGTTTTTT. It translates to CTSSHARGRVNEKLFF.

In its sample, this clone was seen a few times. The V gene is TRBV28, the J gene TRBJ1-4; D is unresolved. The germline V gene has CDR1 MDHEN and CDR2 SYDVKM. The V and J ends lost 6 bases and 7 bases respectively, with 15 bases between them. The CDR3 is 14 amino acids. As DNA, the CDR3 is TGTGCCAGCAGACCTGGTGAGCACGGTGAAAAACTGTTTTTT. This translates into CASRPGEHGEKLFF. Based on the CDR3 plus reference TRBV28 and TRBJ1-4, the full variable domain is DVKVTQSSRYLVKRTGEKVFLECVQDMDHENMFWYRQDPGLGLRLIYFSYDVKMKEKGDIPEGYSVSREKKERFSLILESASTNQTSMYLCASRPGEHGEKLFFGSGTQLSVL.

This chain links TRBV10-2 with TRBJ1-3; tentative D call: TRBD1 (6 bases). The V end was cut by 4 bases, the J end by 4 bases, with 17 bases between. This CDR3 contains 16 residues. Germline V lookup: CDR1 WSHSY, CDR2 SAAADI. The CDR3 here is CASSALGAQAGNTIYF. The CDR3 DNA reads as TGCGCCAGCAGTGCTTTGGGGGCTCAGGCGGGAAACACCATATATTTT.

The rearrangement joins TRBV27 to TRBJ2-7; 7 positions match TRBD1. The germline V gene has CDR1 MNHEY and CDR2 SMNVEV (reference sequence). V was pared by 1 base and J by 3 bases, with 9 bases of the junction left unmatched. The CDR3 contains 16 residues. The CDR3 spells CASSLFRDSYIYEQYF. In nucleotides, the CDR3 is TGTGCCAGCAGTTTATTCCGGGACAGTTACATCTACGAGCAGTACTTC.

The chain uses TRBV10-1 and TRBJ2-1, with 7 bases lining up with TRBD2. Germline V gives CDR1 WNHNN, CDR2 SYGVQD (reference sequence). The CDR3 loop spans 14 amino acids. The ends lost 5 bases at V and 3 bases at J; junction bases unmatched: 4. The CDR3, as DNA: TGCGCCAGCAGTAGCGGGAAAAACTACAATGAGCAGTTCTTC. Its translation: CASSSGKNYNEQFF.

The gene calls are TRBV28 and TRBJ1-1; 8 bases are a match to TRBD1. The CDR3 extends over 17 amino acids. Losses at the gene ends were 4 bases for V and 5 bases for J; bases not matched to a gene: 15. Germline CDR1 is MDHEN and CDR2 is SYDVKM. The CDR3 spells CASSSPSDRGTKTEAFF. CDR3 sequence (DNA): TGTGCCAGCAGTTCCCCCTCCGACAGGGGAACGAAGACTGAAGCTTTCTTT. The entire variable domain, with the rest obtained from reference TRBV28 and TRBJ1-1, is as follows: DVKVTQSSRYLVKRTGEKVFLECVQDMDHENMFWYRQDPGLGLRLIYFSYDVKMKEKGDIPEGYSVSREKKERFSLILESASTNQTSMYLCASSSPSDRGTKTEAFFGQGTRLTVV.

The chain links TRBV28 to TRBJ2-1; 7 bases match TRBD2. The CDR3 extends over 15 amino acids. V was clipped by 6 bases and J by 7 bases; unmatched bases: 12. Germline V gives CDR1 MDHEN, CDR2 SYDVKM. CDR3 amino acids: CASRHGGGFENEQFF. In nucleotides, the CDR3 is TGTGCCAGCAGACACGGGGGAGGGTTCGAAAATGAGCAGTTCTTC.

This rearrangement joins TRBV12-3 or TRBV12-4 to TRBJ1-3; D gene ambiguous. The V and J ends lost 3 bases and 8 bases respectively, with 11 bases between them. CDR3 size: 13 residues. CDR3 amino acids: CASSFERVDTIYF. The CDR3 DNA is TGTGCCAGCAGTTTTGAGAGGGTGGACACCATATATTTT.

The sample holds one count of this clone. The V and J genes are TRBV7-9 and TRBJ2-7, with D tentatively TRBD2 (7 bases). The CDR3 runs to 15 residues. Germline assignment: CDR1 SEHNR and CDR2 FQNEAQ (reference sequence). V lost 3 bases to trimming and J lost 1 base, with 13 bases between them. The CDR3 protein is CASSFRGAQSYEQYF. The CDR3, as DNA: TGTGCCAGCAGCTTCCGGGGGGCACAGTCCTACGAGCAGTACTTC.

The chain couples TRBV10-3 to TRBJ2-7; the match to TRBD1 covers 9 bases. This CDR3 is 14 amino acids long. Germline CDR1 and CDR2: ENHRY and SYGVKD. Trimming took 7 bases from V and 2 from J; bases not matched to a gene: 6. CDR3 protein: CAITPGQGTYEQYF. CDR3 DNA: TGTGCCATCACCCCGGGACAGGGAACCTACGAGCAGTACTTC.

The chain is built from TRBV2 and TRBJ1-1, with TRBD1 matching 7 bases. The CDR3 covers 13 residues. Germline-derived CDR1 and CDR2 are SNHLY and FYNNEI. With 6 bases clipped from V and 3 bases from J, the junction kept 4 bases outside the gene matches. The CDR3 spells CASRGQSYTEAFF. CDR3 nucleotide sequence: TGTGCCAGCAGGGGACAGTCCTACACTGAAGCTTTCTTT.

V and J are TRBV6-5 and TRBJ2-5; D not certain. The V end was cut by 6 bases, the J end by 3 bases, with 8 bases between. The CDR3 totals 12 residues. Germline CDR1 MNHEY, CDR2 SVGAGI. The CDR3 DNA reads as TGTGCCAGCAGCCACCCAGAAGAGACCCAGTACTTC. This encodes CASSHPEETQYF.

This sequence joins TRBV5-1 and TRBJ2-7, with D perhaps matching TRBD1 (6 bases). CDR3 size: 14 residues. V dropped 0 bases and J dropped 6 bases, with 13 bases sitting between them. Germline V lookup: CDR1 SGHRS, CDR2 YFSETQ. The CDR3 here is CASSLVTGPGEQYF. CDR3 sequence (DNA): TGCGCCAGCAGCTTGGTAACAGGGCCGGGCGAGCAGTACTTC.

The J gene is TRBJ1-4, the V gene TRBV19; 8 nucleotides line up with TRBD1. The CDR3 is 15 amino acids. Germline CDR1 reads LNHDA; CDR2 reads SQIVND (reference sequence). Trimming took 4 bases from V and 3 from J; bases not matched to a gene: 4. CDR3 sequence: CASSTGGSANEKLFF. In DNA form, the CDR3 reads TGTGCCAGTAGTACAGGGGGCAGTGCTAATGAAAAACTGTTTTTT.

This chain joins TRBV2 and TRBJ1-1; 7 nucleotides align to TRBD1. V gave up 6 bases and J gave up 1 base; unmatched junction bases: 5. The CDR3 totals 14 residues. The V gene's germline CDR1 is SNHLY and CDR2 FYNNEI. CDR3 sequence: CASRPQGGNTEAFF. Written as DNA, the CDR3 is TGTGCCAGCAGGCCCCAGGGGGGGAACACTGAAGCTTTCTTT.

The chain carries TRBV13 and TRBJ1-4; no clear D gene. CDR1 and CDR2 from the germline V gene are PRHDT and FYEKMQ (reference sequence). The V gene lost 1 base and the J gene lost 7 bases, with 7 bases spanning the gap. This CDR3 is 13 amino acids long. Here the CDR3 reads CASSLAPGEKLFF. The DNA of the CDR3 is TGTGCCAGCAGCTTAGCCCCGGGTGAAAAACTGTTTTTT.

The chain is built from TRBV10-3 and TRBJ1-6; D ambiguous. V was pared by 1 base and J by 4 bases, with 8 bases between. The CDR3 covers 15 residues. The germline V gene has CDR1 ENHRY and CDR2 SYGVKD. The CDR3 region is CAISELPGYNSPLHF. The DNA for the CDR3 is TGTGCCATCAGTGAGTTACCGGGGTATAATTCACCCCTCCACTTT.

CDR3 DNA sequence: TGTGCCAGCAGTGGACAGGGGACGGGTGGCTACACCTTC. Translation: CASSGQGTGGYTF. The chain joins TRBV6-4 to TRBJ1-2; TRBD1 agrees at 8 bases. CDR1 MRHNA and CDR2 SNTAGT come from the germline V gene. This CDR3 spans 13 amino acids. V trimming: 4 bases; J trimming: 7 bases; junction bases outside the gene matches: 5.

The V call is TRBV7-2, the J call TRBJ2-7; no definite D call. The V and J ends lost 3 bases and 0 bases respectively, with 12 bases between them. The germline V gene has CDR1 SGHTA and CDR2 FQGNSA. CDR3 length: 15 residues. The CDR3 DNA follows: TGTGCCAGCAGCTTTGCCGAGGTTAGCTCCTACGAGCAGTACTTC. Translating it yields CASSFAEVSSYEQYF.

The chain carries TRBV5-6 and TRBJ1-2; the D is unclear. Per germline, CDR1 SGHDT and CDR2 YYEEEE. V was shortened by 4 bases and J by 2 bases, with 6 bases between the two germline ends. This CDR3 has 12 amino acids. The CDR3 loop is CASSLSNYGYTF. The CDR3 DNA follows: TGTGCCAGCAGCCTGAGCAACTATGGCTACACCTTC.

This clone has a handful of counts. The genes are TRBV6-2 or TRBV6-3 and TRBJ2-3; 10 nucleotides line up with TRBD2. Germline V CDR1 and CDR2: MNHEY, SVGEGT. V was clipped by 1 base and J by 5 bases; unmatched bases: 6. The CDR3 spans 16 residues. Here the CDR3 reads CASSYYSGRPKDTQYF. The CDR3, as DNA: TGTGCCAGCAGTTACTATAGCGGGAGGCCAAAAGATACGCAGTATTTT.

The chain recombines TRBV10-3 with TRBJ1-1; perhaps TRBD1 as D (5 bases). Trimming left V 8 bases short and J 3 bases short, with 19 bases between. The CDR3 length is 15 residues. From germline, CDR1 is ENHRY and CDR2 SYGVKD. The CDR3 bases are TGTGCCATCGGGACTGAAGGGGAAAGAGACACTGAAGCTTTCTTT. Translating it yields CAIGTEGERDTEAFF.

The CDR3 nucleotides read TGTGCCAGCAGCCCCACCCCGGGACTAGACTACGAGCAGTACTTC. It yields the protein CASSPTPGLDYEQYF. The V call is TRBV4-2, the J call TRBJ2-7, with TRBD2 matching 8 bases. The V gene end was trimmed by 4 bases and the J gene end by 3 bases; junction bases not matched to a gene: 8. The CDR3 runs 15 residues. CDR1 LGHNA and CDR2 YNFKEQ come from the germline V gene.

This clone was seen once. The chain recombines TRBV19 with TRBJ2-3, with TRBD1 identical over 12 bases. J gave up 4 bases and V 7 bases, and 9 bases lay outside the gene matches. The germline V gene encodes CDR1 LNHDA and CDR2 SQIVND (reference sequence). CDR3 length equals 16 residues. The CDR3 DNA reads TGTGCCAGTACCAGACCCCGGGACAGGGGGCCAGATACGCAGTATTTT. This sequence encodes CASTRPRDRGPDTQYF. The full variable domain, its missing parts supplied by reference TRBV19 and TRBJ2-3, is DGGITQSPKYLFRKEGQNVTLSCEQNLNHDAMYWYRQDPGQGLRLIYYSQIVNDFQKGDIAEGYSVSREKKESFPLTVTSAQKNPTAFYLCASTRPRDRGPDTQYFGPGTRLTVL.